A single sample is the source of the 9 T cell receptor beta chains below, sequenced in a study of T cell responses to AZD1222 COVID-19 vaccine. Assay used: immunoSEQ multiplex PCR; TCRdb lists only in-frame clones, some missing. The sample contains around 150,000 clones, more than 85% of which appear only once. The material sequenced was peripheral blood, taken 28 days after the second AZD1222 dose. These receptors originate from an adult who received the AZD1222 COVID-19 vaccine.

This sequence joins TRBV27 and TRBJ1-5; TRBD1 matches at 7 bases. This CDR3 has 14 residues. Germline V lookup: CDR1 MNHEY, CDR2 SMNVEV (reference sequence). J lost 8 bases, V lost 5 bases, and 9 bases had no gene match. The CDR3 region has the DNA TGTGCCAGCAGTACGGACAGGTCGAGGGAGCCCCAGCATTTT. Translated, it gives CASSTDRSREPQHF.

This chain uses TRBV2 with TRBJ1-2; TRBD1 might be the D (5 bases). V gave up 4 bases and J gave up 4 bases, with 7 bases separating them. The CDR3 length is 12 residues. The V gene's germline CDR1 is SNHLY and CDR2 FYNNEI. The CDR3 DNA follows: TGTGCCAGCAGTGTAGACAGCTATGGCTACACCTTC. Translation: CASSVDSYGYTF.

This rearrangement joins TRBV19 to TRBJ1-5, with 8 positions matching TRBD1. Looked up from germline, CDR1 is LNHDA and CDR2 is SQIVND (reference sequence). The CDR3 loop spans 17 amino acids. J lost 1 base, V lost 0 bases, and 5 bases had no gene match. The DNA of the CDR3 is TGTGCCAGTAGTATAGATTGGACAGGGAGAAGCAATCAGCCCCAGCATTTT. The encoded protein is CASSIDWTGRSNQPQHF.

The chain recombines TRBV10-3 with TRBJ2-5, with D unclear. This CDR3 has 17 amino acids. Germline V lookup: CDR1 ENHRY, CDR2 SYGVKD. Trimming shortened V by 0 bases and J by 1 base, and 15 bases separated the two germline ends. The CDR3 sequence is CAISESALLGSQETQYF. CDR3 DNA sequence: TGTGCCATCAGTGAGTCGGCCCTCCTGGGGTCCCAAGAGACCCAGTACTTC.

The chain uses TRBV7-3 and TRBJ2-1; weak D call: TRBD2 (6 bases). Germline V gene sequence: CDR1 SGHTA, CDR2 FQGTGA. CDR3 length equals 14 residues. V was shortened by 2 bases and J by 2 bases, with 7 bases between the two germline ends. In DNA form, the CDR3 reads TGTGCCAGCAGCTTAGGGACTGCCTACAATGAGCAGTTCTTC. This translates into CASSLGTAYNEQFF.

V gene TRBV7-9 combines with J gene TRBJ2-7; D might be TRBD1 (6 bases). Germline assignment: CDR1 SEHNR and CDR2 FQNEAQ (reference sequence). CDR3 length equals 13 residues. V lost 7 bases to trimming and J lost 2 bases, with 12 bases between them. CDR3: CASTDPGAYEQYF. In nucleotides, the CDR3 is TGTGCCAGCACCGATCCAGGGGCCTACGAGCAGTACTTC.

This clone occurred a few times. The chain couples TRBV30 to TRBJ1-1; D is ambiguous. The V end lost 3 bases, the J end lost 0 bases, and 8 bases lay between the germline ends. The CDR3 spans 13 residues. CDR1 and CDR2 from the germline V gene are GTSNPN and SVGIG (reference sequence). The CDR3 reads CAWSAPMNTEAFF. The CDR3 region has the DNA TGTGCCTGGAGCGCCCCTATGAACACTGAAGCTTTCTTT.

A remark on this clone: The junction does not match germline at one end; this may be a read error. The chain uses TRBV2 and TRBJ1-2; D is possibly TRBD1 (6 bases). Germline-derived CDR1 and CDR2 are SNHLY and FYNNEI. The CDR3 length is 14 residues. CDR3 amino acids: CASREDRWGWGYTF. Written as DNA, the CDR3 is TGTGCCAGCAGAGAAGACAGGTGGGGCTGGGGCTACACCTTC.

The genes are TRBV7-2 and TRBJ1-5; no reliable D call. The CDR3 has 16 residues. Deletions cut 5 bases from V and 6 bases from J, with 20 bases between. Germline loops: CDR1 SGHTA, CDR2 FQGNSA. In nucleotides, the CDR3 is TGTGCCAGCAGCGAAGACGGGCGGCAGTCCGCTCAGCCCCAGCATTTT. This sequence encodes CASSEDGRQSAQPQHF.